This TCR beta chain was found in a study of control samples from healthy donors and cancer patients. The data were produced by immunoSEQ multiplex PCR, yet TCRdb's version contains in-frame clones alone and is incomplete. The sample includes about 92,000 clones, roughly four fifths of them seen just once. Sequenced sample: blood. The sequence was obtained from a woman aged 55-69 years in good health.

The DNA for the CDR3 is TGCGCCAGCAGCCAAGAGGGACAGAGAGGGGGTGGCTACACCTTC. This sequence encodes CASSQEGQRGGGYTF. The chain uses TRBV4-3 and TRBJ1-2; 7 nucleotides align to TRBD1. This CDR3 is 15 amino acids long. Germline V gene lookup returns CDR1 LGHNA and CDR2 YSLEER. V trimming: 0 bases; J trimming: 7 bases; junction bases outside the gene matches: 8.